These T cell receptor beta chains were read from a single sample in a study of blood T cells in healthy people across ages. TCRdb processed the 5' RACE reads anew with MiXCR; each CDR3 protein has one entry. Among more than 650,000 distinct CDR3 sequences listed, approximately 22% were seen once. Sequenced material: blood. The receptors here all came from a man in his sixties or seventies in good health. CDR3s include the opening cysteine and the closing phenylalanine or tryptophan. The D gene is left open where the match is weak. Some rows mark clone size as missing; the rest say once, few, many or name a class of expanded clone.

17	TRBV20-1	few	TRBJ2-6	NA	TGCAGTGCTAGAGATTGGCAGGCGCGCTCTGGGGCCAACGTCCCGACTTTC	CSARDWQARSGANVPTF
13	TRBV25-1	few	TRBJ2-5	NA	TGTGCCAGCAGTGACAGGGCCTGGGAGACCCAGTACTTC	CASSDRAWETQYF
15	TRBV5-1	NA	TRBJ2-2	NA	TGCGCCAGCAGCTTGGATCGCAGGGAGTCCGGGGAGCTGTTTTTT	CASSLDRRESGELFF
15	TRBV28	few	TRBJ2-3	NA	TGTGCCAGCAGTTTCCTGGGGCGCAGGTCAGATACGCAGTATTTT	CASSFLGRRSDTQYF
15	TRBV20-1	NA	TRBJ2-7	TRBD1	TGCAGTGCTAGAGATTTGGACAGGGGATTCTACGAGCAGTACTTC	CSARDLDRGFYEQYF
12	TRBV12-3/TRBV12-4	few	TRBJ2-3	NA	TGTGCCAGCAGTTTAATCCGAAGAACGCAGTATTTT	CASSLIRRTQYF
15	TRBV21-1	NA	TRBJ2-2	NA	TGTGCCAGCAGCAATCGGGGACAGGGGTCCGGGGAGCTGTTTTTT	CASSNRGQGSGELFF
13	TRBV6-5	NA	TRBJ1-1	NA	TGTGCCAGCAGTTATACACGGAACACTGAAGCTTTCTTT	CASSYTRNTEAFF
16	TRBV4-2	NA	TRBJ2-1	NA	TGTGCCAGCAGCCAAGAGACAGCAAACTCCTACAATGAGCAGTTCTTC	CASSQETANSYNEQFF
14	TRBV12-3/TRBV12-4	few	TRBJ2-5	NA	TGTGCCAGCACTCCTCGGGGAAAACAAGAGACCCAGTACTTC	CASTPRGKQETQYF
15	TRBV28	NA	TRBJ2-4	TRBD1	TGTGCCAGCAGTTCACAGGGGGCTAGGTCGGTTTGGGAGTACTTC	CASSSQGARSVWEYF
14	TRBV5-1	many	TRBJ2-7	NA	TGCGCCAGCAGCATCGGAGGGAGCTCCTACGAGCAGTACTTC	CASSIGGSSYEQYF
15	TRBV7-2	once	TRBJ2-3	NA	TGTGCCAGCAGCTTACAGGGGGGATTACCAGATACGCAGTATTTT	CASSLQGGLPDTQYF
13	TRBV4-1	NA	TRBJ1-4	NA	TGCGCCAGCAGCCAAGATACTAATGAAAAACTGTTTTTT	CASSQDTNEKLFF
14	TRBV18	few	TRBJ2-5	NA	TGTGCCAGCTCACCCGCGGAGTACCAAGAGACCCAGTACTTC	CASSPAEYQETQYF
14	TRBV20-1	NA	TRBJ2-5	TRBD2	TGCAGTGGGTATAGCGGGGGGGACGTGGAGACCCAGTACTTC	CSGYSGGDVETQYF
15	TRBV6-6	NA	TRBJ2-1	TRBD2	TGTGCCAGCAGTCCCCTAGGAGCGGGGGACAATGAGCAGTTCTTC	CASSPLGAGDNEQFF
11	TRBV18	few	TRBJ2-5	NA	TGTGCCAGCTCAGCGCAGGAATTCGAGTACTTC	CASSAQEFEYF
16	TRBV20-1	few	TRBJ2-3	NA	TGCAGTGCTAGAGATTTCGCTAGCGAGAGGGAGGATACGCAGTATTTT	CSARDFASEREDTQYF
16	TRBV7-9	NA	TRBJ1-1	NA	TGTGCCAGCAGCCCTGGGGGCAGCGTTTCGAACACTGAAGCTTTCTTT	CASSPGGSVSNTEAFF
14	TRBV7-9	few	TRBJ2-1	TRBD2	TGTGCCAGCAGCTTCGGACTAGCGGGGGATGAGCAGTTCTTC	CASSFGLAGDEQFF
12	TRBV12-3/TRBV12-4	NA	TRBJ2-5	NA	TGTGCCAGCAGTTTCCCCGGGGGGACCCAGTACTTC	CASSFPGGTQYF
13	TRBV20-1	NA	TRBJ2-3	NA	TGCAGTGCTAGGAGCACGGGAACAGATACGCAGTATTTT	CSARSTGTDTQYF
14	TRBV12-3/TRBV12-4	few	TRBJ2-3	TRBD2	TGTGCCAGCAGTTGGACTAGCGGGGCGGGTACGCAGTATTTT	CASSWTSGAGTQYF
13	TRBV12-3/TRBV12-4	many	TRBJ2-7	NA	TGTGCCAGCAGTTTTGCAGGGCGCTACGAGCAGTACTTC	CASSFAGRYEQYF
15	TRBV7-9	few	TRBJ1-1	NA	TGTGCCAGCAGTTACCGAGGATTTGAGAACACTGAAGCTTTCTTT	CASSYRGFENTEAFF
12	TRBV29-1	few	TRBJ2-7	NA	TGCAGCGTTTCCAGAGACAACTACGAGCAGTACTTC	CSVSRDNYEQYF
14	TRBV20-1	NA	TRBJ1-5	NA	TGCAGTGCCATCAAATGGTCAGGGAATCAGTCCCAGCATTTT	CSAIKWSGNQSQHF
14	TRBV29-1	few	TRBJ2-3	TRBD2	TGCAGCGATACGACTAGCGCGAGCCCAGATACGCAGTATTTT	CSDTTSASPDTQYF
13	TRBV18	NA	TRBJ2-5	NA	TGTGCCAGCTCCACCACCAGGCAAGAGACCCAGTACTTC	CASSTTRQETQYF
12	TRBV27	NA	TRBJ2-1	TRBD2	TGTGCCAGCAGTCTCTATAGCGGGAGAGAGTTCTTC	CASSLYSGREFF
13	TRBV20-1	NA	TRBJ1-1	NA	TGCAGTGCTAGACGATCCGATCGGACTGAAGCTTTCTTT	CSARRSDRTEAFF
14	TRBV14	many	TRBJ2-5	NA	TGTGCCAGCAGCCAAGATTGGGGGTCCGAGACCCAGTACTTC	CASSQDWGSETQYF
12	TRBV7-9	many	TRBJ2-7	NA	TGTGCCAGCAGCTCGGAAGCTAGCGAGCAGTACTTC	CASSSEASEQYF
14	TRBV3-1	NA	TRBJ2-3	TRBD2	TGTGCCAGCAGCGGTAGCGGGGGAACAGATACGCAGTATTTT	CASSGSGGTDTQYF
16	TRBV7-2	few	TRBJ2-5	TRBD2	TGTGCCAGCAGCGTAGGGCGGAGCGGGAGGAAAGAGACCCAGTACTTC	CASSVGRSGRKETQYF
15	TRBV12-5	NA	TRBJ1-5	NA	TGTGCTAGTGGTCGCGGGGTCTCAGTGGGCCAGCCCCAGCATTTT	CASGRGVSVGQPQHF
14	TRBV6-5	NA	TRBJ2-7	NA	TGTGCCAGCAGCCCCGTTGGAGGGGGCTTTGAGCAGTACTTC	CASSPVGGGFEQYF
16	TRBV4-3	NA	TRBJ2-3	TRBD2	TGCGCCAGCAGCCAAGATTCGCTAGCGGGAGGGTTTGCGCAGTATTTT	CASSQDSLAGGFAQYF
16	TRBV15	NA	TRBJ1-2	NA	TGTGCCACCAGCAGAGTGTGGGGGCTCTCGGGGGATGGCTACACCTTC	CATSRVWGLSGDGYTF
15	TRBV7-2	few	TRBJ2-3	NA	TGTGCCAGCAGCTTAACTGACTTTCCCCCCGATACGCAGTATTTT	CASSLTDFPPDTQYF